Below are 14 T cell receptor beta chains sequenced from a single sample in a study of blood T cell repertoires in COVID-19. The table came from immunoSEQ multiplex PCR; TCRdb's copy has only in-frame clones and leaves some out. Among just under 250,000 clones, approximately 83% were seen once, and the ten largest hold 3%. The sample was peripheral blood. The receptors shown here come from a woman aged 25 to 39 who had recovered from COVID-19.

The V and J genes are TRBV7-8 and TRBJ1-1, with D possibly being TRBD1 (6 bases). The CDR3 has 16 residues. The germline V gene has CDR1 SGHVS and CDR2 FQNEAQ. V lost 5 bases and J lost 2, with 18 bases in between. The CDR3 here is CASSHAGAGINTEAFF. The CDR3 region has the DNA TGTGCCAGCAGCCACGCGGGGGCAGGCATTAACACTGAAGCTTTCTTT.

The chain joins TRBV19 to TRBJ1-4; 10 bases fit TRBD1. The CDR3 contains 16 residues. V lost 3 bases and J lost 5; bases outside the gene matches: 6. Germline V CDR1 and CDR2: LNHDA, SQIVND (reference sequence). CDR3 nucleotide sequence: TGTGCCAGTAGTATCGGGACAGGGGAGGTCAATGAAAAACTGTTTTTT. It encodes CASSIGTGEVNEKLFF.

This clone has just a few counts. This chain links TRBV6-1 with TRBJ1-2; no definite D call. The CDR3 loop spans 16 amino acids. Germline assignment: CDR1 MNHNS and CDR2 SASEGT. The V gene lost 0 bases and the J gene lost 5 bases, with 16 bases spanning the gap. The CDR3 here is CASSEASGHNEYGYTF. CDR3 in DNA: TGTGCCAGCAGTGAAGCCTCAGGCCACAACGAGTATGGCTACACCTTC.

The chain employs TRBV13 and TRBJ1-2; 9 bases are a match to TRBD1. This CDR3 has 16 residues. The ends lost 7 bases at V and 4 bases at J; junction bases unmatched: 13. Germline V gene lookup returns CDR1 PRHDT and CDR2 FYEKMQ (reference sequence). CDR3 region: CASTHYGQGSGYGYTF. The DNA of the CDR3 is TGTGCCAGCACCCATTACGGACAGGGGAGTGGCTATGGCTACACCTTC.

V usage is TRBV5-6 and J usage is TRBJ1-2; 8 nucleotides match TRBD1. This CDR3 spans 15 amino acids. Germline V CDR1 and CDR2: SGHDT, YYEEEE. V dropped 2 bases and J dropped 4; count of bases not matched to a gene: 7. In DNA form, the CDR3 reads TGTGCCAGCAGCTTAGGACAGGGAATTTCCTATGGCTACACCTTC. As protein: CASSLGQGISYGYTF.

J is TRBJ1-2 and V is TRBV29-1; possible D gene TRBD1, 6 bases. The CDR3 runs 12 residues. The V end was cut by 5 bases, the J end by 6 bases, with 13 bases between. The germline CDR1 and CDR2 sequences are SQVTM and ANQGSEA. This CDR3 is CSVTHQGHGYTF. The DNA of the CDR3 is TGCAGCGTTACCCATCAGGGGCATGGCTACACCTTC.

V gene TRBV4-2 combines with J gene TRBJ1-2, with D unresolved. Trimming shortened V by 5 bases and J by 0 bases, and 13 bases separated the two germline ends. The CDR3 has 15 amino acids. CDR1 is LGHNA, CDR2 YNFKEQ, per germline. CDR3 DNA sequence: TGTGCCAGCAGCGTAGAACCAACAGCTAACTATGGCTACACCTTC. Protein sequence: CASSVEPTANYGYTF.

The gene calls are TRBV7-2 and TRBJ1-2, with D possibly TRBD1 on 6 matching bases. The CDR3 runs to 16 residues. The V and J ends lost 4 bases and 2 bases respectively, with 17 bases between them. Germline CDR1 is SGHTA and CDR2 is FQGNSA. In DNA form, the CDR3 reads TGTGCCAGCAGCTCTTACTCAGGGGTTACCAACTATGGCTACACCTTC. The encoded protein is CASSSYSGVTNYGYTF.

The CDR3 nucleotides are TGTGCCTGGAGTAGACTGGGGGCAACTGAAGCTTTCTTT. Translating it yields CAWSRLGATEAFF. This chain uses TRBV30 with TRBJ1-1; tentative D call: TRBD1 (6 bases). From germline, CDR1 is GTSNPN and CDR2 SVGIG (reference sequence). Trimming cost V 2 bases and J 5 bases, with 12 bases left between them. This CDR3 contains 13 residues.

V gene TRBV29-1 combines with J gene TRBJ2-3; 7 bases line up with TRBD2. The V and J ends lost 3 bases and 3 bases, in that order; junction bases with no gene match: 3. The CDR3 spans 13 residues. CDR1 is SQVTM, CDR2 ANQGSEA, per germline. This chain's CDR3 is CSVDGRGTDTQYF. The CDR3, as DNA: TGCAGCGTTGATGGGCGGGGGACAGATACGCAGTATTTT.

This clone was counted once. The gene calls are TRBV5-5 and TRBJ2-5, with 12 bases fitting TRBD2. This CDR3 spans 16 amino acids. J was trimmed by 3 bases and V by 1 base; bases with no gene match: 4. CDR1 is SGHKS, CDR2 YYEKEE, per germline (reference sequence). CDR3 sequence (DNA): TGTGCCAGCAGCTTGATACTAGCGGGGGGCGAAGAGACCCAGTACTTC. Its protein product is CASSLILAGGEETQYF.

The chain combines TRBV6-1 with TRBJ1-2, with TRBD1 matching over 12 bases. Germline loops: CDR1 MNHNS, CDR2 SASEGT. J gave up 4 bases and V 2 bases, and 2 bases lay outside the gene matches. This CDR3 region has 15 residues. CDR3 DNA: TGTGCCAGCAGTGAATGGGACAGGGGGCTCTATGGCTACACCTTC. Translated, it gives CASSEWDRGLYGYTF.

This chain links TRBV2 with TRBJ1-6; 8 positions match TRBD1. Germline V gives CDR1 SNHLY, CDR2 FYNNEI. The CDR3 contains 15 residues. V shed 3 bases, J shed 7 bases, and the junction held 5 bases outside the gene matches. The CDR3 region has the DNA TGTGCCAGCAGTGAGCGGACAGGGTCCAATTCACCCCTCCACTTT. It specifies CASSERTGSNSPLHF.

V is TRBV30 and J is TRBJ1-5; weak D call: TRBD1 (5 bases). V lost 1 base and J 7 bases, leaving 14 bases between the germline ends. The CDR3 length is 14 residues. Germline CDR1 is GTSNPN and CDR2 is SVGIG (reference sequence). The CDR3 is CAWSAPGFEQPQHF. The CDR3, as DNA: TGTGCCTGGAGTGCCCCAGGGTTTGAGCAGCCCCAGCATTTT.